The next 32 T cell receptor beta chains were all read from a single sample in a study of CD8 T cells in ankylosing spondylitis. A single record per CDR3 protein comes from TCRdb applying MiXCR to the 5' RACE reads. There are 130,000 or so distinct CDR3 sequences in the sample; over 10% occur only once, and 4.1% lies in the top ten. The specimen sequenced was blood, either unsorted or a sorted T cell fraction (not recorded which). These receptors were obtained from a female donor with ankylosing spondylitis or in good health (not recorded which).

This clonotype was seen ten or more times. The chain combines TRBV12-3 or TRBV12-4 with TRBJ1-1; tentative D call: TRBD1 (6 bases). V gave up 7 bases and J gave up 1 base, with 10 bases separating them. The CDR3 totals 13 residues. The CDR3 spells CASIRQENTEAFF. In nucleotides, the CDR3 is TGTGCCAGCATCCGACAGGAGAACACTGAAGCTTTCTTT.

The table lists this clonotype with many counts. The chain recombines TRBV28 with TRBJ2-5; D not resolved. Trimming shortened V by 6 bases and J by 5 bases, and 10 bases separated the two germline ends. This CDR3 has 12 amino acids. The germline gives CDR1 MDHEN, CDR2 SYDVKM. CDR3 residues: CASRKGGETQYF. Here the CDR3 DNA reads TGTGCCAGCAGGAAGGGTGGGGAGACCCAGTACTTC.

This clonotype was seen repeatedly, ten times or more. This chain links TRBV12-3 or TRBV12-4 with TRBJ2-3; D gene unclear. V was cut by 1 base and J by 2 bases, with 10 bases left in between. This CDR3 is 15 amino acids long. CDR3 DNA: TGTGCCAGCAGTTTAGAATGGGTAGCCACAGATACGCAGTATTTT. As protein: CASSLEWVATDTQYF.

This clonotype was found many times. This sequence joins TRBV10-3 and TRBJ1-2, with 11 bases that match TRBD1. J gave up 4 bases and V 10 bases, and 8 bases lay outside the gene matches. Looked up from germline, CDR1 is ENHRY and CDR2 is SYGVKD. CDR3 length: 14 residues. In DNA, the CDR3 is TGTGCCAGCCACTCGGGACAGGGGGTCTATGGCTACACCTTC. It encodes CASHSGQGVYGYTF.

This clonotype was counted many times. V gene TRBV5-1 combines with J gene TRBJ2-2, with D perhaps matching TRBD1 (6 bases). This CDR3 has 16 residues. Germline assignment: CDR1 SGHRS and CDR2 YFSETQ. Deletions cut 3 bases from V and 1 base from J, with 13 bases between. This CDR3 is CASSSQGRRNTGELFF. CDR3 nucleotides: TGCGCCAGCAGCTCACAGGGTAGGCGGAACACCGGGGAGCTGTTTTTT.

V gene TRBV19 combines with J gene TRBJ2-1; D is ambiguous. The V gene lost 3 bases and the J gene lost 0 bases, with 9 bases spanning the gap. From germline, CDR1 is LNHDA and CDR2 SQIVND (reference sequence). The CDR3 loop spans 15 amino acids. Written as DNA, the CDR3 is TGTGCCAGTAGTATGTCCAGAGGCTCCTACAATGAGCAGTTCTTC. Protein product: CASSMSRGSYNEQFF.

This clonotype was seen a handful of times. The rearrangement links TRBV29-1 to TRBJ2-6, with D unresolved. Germline CDR1 and CDR2: SQVTM and ANQGSEA. The CDR3 totals 13 residues. Deletions cut 6 bases from V and 0 bases from J, with 6 bases between. The CDR3 nucleotides are TGCAGCGTAACGATCTCTGGGGCCAACGTCCTGACTTTC. Its protein is CSVTISGANVLTF.

The sample holds many counts of this clonotype. The chain is built from TRBV7-8 and TRBJ1-1; D uncertain. V lost 2 bases, J lost 0 bases, and 16 bases lay in between. Per germline, CDR1 SGHVS and CDR2 FQNEAQ. The CDR3 length is 17 residues. CDR3 nucleotides: TGTGCCAGCAGCTTATTGGCCGGGTTCGGTATGAACACTGAAGCTTTCTTT. Translation gives CASSLLAGFGMNTEAFF.

V gene TRBV14 combines with J gene TRBJ2-1; the match to TRBD2 covers 11 bases. Losses at the gene ends were 3 bases for V and 2 bases for J; bases not matched to a gene: 9. This CDR3 comprises 18 residues. CDR1 is SGHDN and CDR2 is FVKESK in the germline V gene. This chain's CDR3 is CASSHPLAGGNTYNEQFF. As DNA, the CDR3 is TGTGCCAGCAGCCATCCCTTAGCGGGGGGGAATACCTACAATGAGCAGTTCTTC.

This clonotype appeared many times. The V and J genes are TRBV7-9 and TRBJ2-1; D might be TRBD2 (6 bases). With 5 bases removed from V and 5 bases from J, the gap between germline ends came to 19 bases. Germline V CDR1 and CDR2: SEHNR, FQNEAQ (reference sequence). CDR3 length: 16 amino acids. The CDR3 spells CASSTIGLPRHNEQFF. In nucleotides, the CDR3 is TGTGCCAGCAGCACAATCGGACTACCTCGGCACAATGAGCAGTTCTTC.

This clonotype was found many times. The V gene is TRBV5-1, the J gene TRBJ1-5; D is ambiguous. With 5 bases removed from V and 1 base from J, the gap between germline ends came to 10 bases. CDR3 size: 14 residues. CDR1 and CDR2 from the germline V gene are SGHRS and YFSETQ. The CDR3 is CASSYDGSNQPQHF. CDR3 sequence (DNA): TGCGCCAGCAGTTATGACGGGAGCAATCAGCCCCAGCATTTT.

This clonotype has ten or more counts. V gene TRBV12-3 or TRBV12-4 combines with J gene TRBJ2-2, with D perhaps matching TRBD1 or TRBD2 (6 bases each). Trimming took 6 bases from V and 15 from J, leaving 20 bases between them. The CDR3 sequence is 13 residues long. Here the CDR3 DNA reads TGTGCCAGCAGGAGACAGGTCGGGGGTATAATGTTTTTT. Translated: CASRRQVGGIMFF.

Many counts were recorded for this clonotype. The rearrangement links TRBV11-1 to TRBJ2-1; TRBD1 might be the D (5 bases). V lost 5 bases to trimming and J lost 3 bases, with 14 bases between them. This CDR3 region has 15 residues. The germline V gene encodes CDR1 SGHAT and CDR2 FQDESV (reference sequence). DNA for the CDR3: TGTGCCAGCAGCACCCTACTGGGGCTCTACAATGAGCAGTTCTTC. It codes for CASSTLLGLYNEQFF.

As concerns this clonotype: This may come from a read error, since a much larger clone is one base off. The chain is built from TRBV12-3 or TRBV12-4 and TRBJ1-1, with D unclear. The CDR3 has 14 amino acids. The CDR3 protein is CGSSLVIQNTEAFF. CDR3 nucleotides: TGTGGCAGCAGTTTAGTCATCCAGAACACTGAAGCTTTCTTT.

Ten or more counts support this clonotype. The chain couples TRBV29-1 to TRBJ2-1; 10 bases agree with TRBD1. This CDR3 is 15 amino acids long. Germline V gene data show CDR1 as SQVTM and CDR2 as ANQGSEA. J gave up 3 bases and V 4 bases, and 6 bases lay outside the gene matches. The CDR3 DNA follows: TGCAGCGTTGGTATGTGGACAGGGGGCTACAATGAGCAGTTCTTC. Amino acids: CSVGMWTGGYNEQFF.

In this sample, this clonotype turned up many times. J is TRBJ1-5 and V is TRBV20-1; no clear D gene. Trimming removed 0 bases from V and 2 bases from J, with 5 bases in between. This CDR3 is built from 13 residues. CDR1 and CDR2 (germline): DFQATT, SNEGSKA (reference sequence). The CDR3 spells CSAREGRNQPQHF. CDR3 bases: TGCAGTGCTAGAGAGGGTCGCAATCAGCCCCAGCATTTT.

This clonotype was seen many times. The J gene is TRBJ2-7, the V gene TRBV12-3 or TRBV12-4, with 8 bases fitting TRBD1. The trim removed 6 bases at V and 0 bases at J, leaving 7 bases unmatched. This CDR3 has 15 amino acids. The CDR3 nucleotides read TGTGCCAGCAGCCGGGGACAGGCATTCTCCTACGAGCAGTACTTC. This sequence encodes CASSRGQAFSYEQYF.

The sample holds many counts of this clonotype. The V call is TRBV11-3, the J call TRBJ2-5; D gene uncertain. Trimming shortened V by 5 bases and J by 5 bases, and 12 bases separated the two germline ends. The CDR3 has 13 amino acids. Germline CDR1 is SGHNT and CDR2 is YENEEA. In nucleotides, the CDR3 is TGTGCCAGCAGCCACGAAACGGTCGAGACCCAGTACTTC. Translating it yields CASSHETVETQYF.

This clonotype was seen more than once but under ten times. This chain links TRBV5-1 with TRBJ2-1, with D possibly matching TRBD2 (6 bases). The V end lost 0 bases, the J end lost 4 bases, and 11 bases lay between the germline ends. The germline gives CDR1 SGHRS, CDR2 YFSETQ. The CDR3 runs to 15 residues. The CDR3 region is CASSLETGAYNEQFF. The CDR3 nucleotides read TGCGCCAGCAGCTTGGAGACGGGAGCTTACAATGAGCAGTTCTTC.

This clonotype came up many times. This rearrangement joins TRBV28 to TRBJ2-3, with TRBD1 as a possible D gene (6 bases). Deletions cut 8 bases from V and 3 bases from J, with 9 bases between. The CDR3 is made up of 12 amino acids. CDR1 is MDHEN, CDR2 SYDVKM, per germline. CDR3 bases: TGTGCCAGCGGACAGTTAACAGATACGCAGTATTTT. It specifies CASGQLTDTQYF.

In the case of this clonotype: This may arise from a read error, as a much more abundant clone is one base away. The chain links TRBV18 to TRBJ1-5; possibly TRBD1 for D (5 bases). The CDR3 consists of 15 residues. With 3 bases removed from V and 9 bases from J, the gap between germline ends came to 18 bases. Germline V lookup: CDR1 KGHSH, CDR2 LQKENI. The CDR3 sequence is CASSPSSGVGRPQHF. Here the CDR3 DNA reads TGTGCCAGCTCACCCTCATCGGGGGTAGGTCGGCCCCAGCATTTT. The full variable domain, completed using reference TRBV18 and TRBJ1-5, is NAGVMQNPRHLVRRRGQEARLRCSPMKGHSHVYWYRQLPEEGLKFMVYLQKENIIDESGMPKERFSAEFPKEGPSILRIQQVVRGDSAAYFCASSPSSGVGRPQHFGDGTRLSIL.

The sample holds a few counts of this clonotype. V and J are TRBV18 and TRBJ2-2, with D tentatively TRBD1 or TRBD2 (6 bases each). Germline V CDR1 and CDR2: KGHSH, LQKENI. V gave up 0 bases and J gave up 1 base, with 9 bases separating them. This CDR3 has 16 amino acids. CDR3 residues: CASSPPEGVNTGELFF. DNA of the CDR3: TGTGCCAGCTCACCACCGGAGGGGGTGAACACCGGGGAGCTGTTTTTT.

The sample holds many counts of this clonotype. The chain employs TRBV29-1 and TRBJ2-2, with 10 bases that match TRBD1. The CDR3 runs to 14 residues. J was trimmed by 7 bases and V by 7 bases; bases with no gene match: 9. Per the germline V gene, CDR1 is SQVTM and CDR2 is ANQGSEA. The DNA of the CDR3 is TGCAGCGACCTAAGACAGGGGGCTAGCGGGGAGCTGTTTTTT. It specifies CSDLRQGASGELFF.

The V gene is TRBV20-1, the J gene TRBJ2-3, with 10 bases fitting TRBD2. CDR1 and CDR2 from the germline V gene are DFQATT and SNEGSKA (reference sequence). The V gene end was trimmed by 3 bases and the J gene end by 0 bases; junction bases not matched to a gene: 3. The CDR3 is 15 residues long. The CDR3 DNA reads TGCAGTGCTAGTGAGCGGGAGGGAAGCACAGATACGCAGTATTTT. Encoded protein: CSASEREGSTDTQYF.

This clonotype has ten or more counts. The chain links TRBV30 to TRBJ2-1; unclear D gene. Trimming left V 2 bases short and J 6 bases short, with 5 bases between. The CDR3 is 11 residues long. The germline CDR1 and CDR2 sequences are GTSNPN and SVGIG (reference sequence). The CDR3 DNA follows: TGTGCCTGGAGTTTGGCCAATGAGCAGTTCTTC. Translation gives CAWSLANEQFF.

In its sample, this clonotype was seen many times. The rearrangement joins TRBV2 to TRBJ1-2; 12 positions agree with TRBD1. V dropped 10 bases and J dropped 5; count of bases not matched to a gene: 5. Germline CDR1 and CDR2: SNHLY and FYNNEI. This CDR3 contains 13 residues. The CDR3 nucleotides are TGTGCCACAGGGGACAGGGGGCAATATGGCTACACCTTC. It translates to CATGDRGQYGYTF.

This clonotype was seen repeatedly, ten times or more. This chain uses TRBV28 with TRBJ2-1, with 10 bases aligning to TRBD1. The germline V gene has CDR1 MDHEN and CDR2 SYDVKM. V shed 4 bases, J shed 2 bases, and the junction held 5 bases outside the gene matches. The CDR3 is made up of 16 amino acids. The CDR3 loop is CASSSEGTGAYNEQFF. As DNA, the CDR3 is TGTGCCAGCAGTTCGGAGGGGACAGGGGCCTACAATGAGCAGTTCTTC.

V is TRBV20-1 and J is TRBJ2-1; 7 nucleotides align to TRBD2. V shed 5 bases, J shed 1 base, and the junction held 14 bases outside the gene matches. From germline, CDR1 is DFQATT and CDR2 SNEGSKA (reference sequence). The CDR3 covers 17 residues. The CDR3 DNA follows: TGCAGTGCTCCTCGAATAGAGGGGAGGGTGTCCTACAATGAGCAGTTCTTC. Encoded protein: CSAPRIEGRVSYNEQFF.

In this sample, this clonotype turned up a few times. The rearrangement links TRBV28 to TRBJ2-1; D is ambiguous. CDR3 length equals 12 residues. CDR1 MDHEN and CDR2 SYDVKM come from the germline V gene. V shed 5 bases and J shed 8 bases, with 10 bases lying between them. CDR3 in DNA: TGTGCCAGCAGTCTCACAGAGGATGAGCAGTTCTTC. Translated: CASSLTEDEQFF.

This clonotype came up many times. J is TRBJ2-7 and V is TRBV7-9, with D unclear. CDR1 and CDR2 (germline): SEHNR, FQNEAQ (reference sequence). CDR3 length equals 13 residues. V gave up 5 bases and J gave up 4 bases, with 12 bases separating them. This chain's CDR3 is CASSPSPLYEQYF. Written as DNA, the CDR3 is TGTGCCAGCAGCCCTTCTCCTCTTTACGAGCAGTACTTC.

This clonotype came up many times. V gene TRBV6-5 combines with J gene TRBJ2-7; the match to TRBD1 covers 10 bases. From germline, CDR1 is MNHEY and CDR2 SVGAGI. The CDR3 is 14 amino acids. The ends lost 4 bases at V and 2 bases at J; junction bases unmatched: 2. The CDR3 region has the DNA TGTGCCAGCAGTTGGGGACAGGGGACCTACGAGCAGTACTTC. Translation: CASSWGQGTYEQYF.

As for this clonotype: At one end, the junction sequence differs from germline, possibly due to a read error. CDR3 in DNA: TGTGCCTGCAGTTTACCTCCACCACACAGGGGAATAAATTCACCCCTCCACTTT. It specifies CACSLPPPHRGINSPLHF. The chain combines TRBV2 with TRBJ1-6, with 7 bases lining up with TRBD1. The CDR3 totals 18 residues. Germline CDR1 SNHLY, CDR2 FYNNEI.